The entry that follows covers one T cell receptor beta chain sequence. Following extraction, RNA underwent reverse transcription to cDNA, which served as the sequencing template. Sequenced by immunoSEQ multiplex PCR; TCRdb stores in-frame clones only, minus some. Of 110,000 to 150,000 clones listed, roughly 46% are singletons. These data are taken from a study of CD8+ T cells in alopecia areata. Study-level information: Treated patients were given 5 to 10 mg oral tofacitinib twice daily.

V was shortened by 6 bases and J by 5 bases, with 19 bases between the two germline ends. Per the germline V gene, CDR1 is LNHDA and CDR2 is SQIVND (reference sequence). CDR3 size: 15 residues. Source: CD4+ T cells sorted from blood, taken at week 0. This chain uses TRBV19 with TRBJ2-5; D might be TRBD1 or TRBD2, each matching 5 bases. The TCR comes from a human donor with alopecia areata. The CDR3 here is CASSRPGPVGETQYF. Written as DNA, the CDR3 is TGTGCCAGTAGCCGACCGGGACCCGTTGGTGAGACCCAGTACTTC.